These T cell receptor beta chains were read from a single sample in a study of T cell changes during pregnancy in multiple sclerosis. The assay was immunoSEQ multiplex PCR, and TCRdb's table has in-frame clones only and misses some. Of some 80,000 clones listed, over 80% are singletons. The sample was peripheral blood, taken in the first trimester of pregnancy. These receptors all stem from a female donor with multiple sclerosis, enrolled in a pregnancy study. Both conserved end residues are part of each CDR3. D genes are given only for firm matches. Only part of the rows carry a size: once, few, many, or a class if the clone is expanded.

CDR3nt	CDR3aa	d_gene	j_gene	v_gene	abundance
TGTGCCAGCCGAGGCCGGACAGGGGACAACGTCCTGACTTTC	CASRGRTGDNVLTF	TRBD1	TRBJ2-6	TRBV7-6	NA
TGTGCCAGCAGCCCCATCCCTGGGAGCTACGAGCAGTACTTC	CASSPIPGSYEQYF	NA	TRBJ2-7	TRBV7-6	NA
TGTGCCACTAAAGGGGGGGGTGCAGAGACCCAGTACTTC	CATKGGGAETQYF	NA	TRBJ2-5	TRBV6-5	NA
TGTGCCAGCAGAGCCAGGGGATGGAGCAATCAGCCCCAGCATTTT	CASRARGWSNQPQHF	NA	TRBJ1-5	TRBV27	NA
TGTGCCAGCAGCTTGGGCAAGAATTACGAGCAGTACTTC	CASSLGKNYEQYF	NA	TRBJ2-7	TRBV7-8	NA
TGTGCCAGCAGCTTATCGACAGGGGCTGGGGCCAACGTCCTGACTTTC	CASSLSTGAGANVLTF	TRBD1	TRBJ2-6	TRBV7-2	few
TGTGCCAGCAGCTTAGGATACGGGGATGGCTACACCTTC	CASSLGYGDGYTF	NA	TRBJ1-2	TRBV7-3	NA
TGTGCCAGTAAAAGTCCCTCACCAGGGGAGGGGATATCCTACAATGAGCAGTTCTTC	CASKSPSPGEGISYNEQFF	NA	TRBJ2-1	TRBV28	NA
TGTGCCAGCATCTTGTGGGGGCAGGAAGCTTTCTTT	CASILWGQEAFF	NA	TRBJ1-1	TRBV5-4	NA
TGTGCCTGGAAGCGTACCGGGACAGGGGACTACGAGCAGTACTTC	CAWKRTGTGDYEQYF	TRBD1	TRBJ2-7	TRBV30	NA
TGTGCTAGTGGTTTCCTACCGACAGGGGGGCTTTCTGATACGCAGTATTTT	CASGFLPTGGLSDTQYF	TRBD1	TRBJ2-3	TRBV12-5	NA
TGTGCCAGCATGGAGACAGGGCCGGTCACTGAAGCTTTCTTT	CASMETGPVTEAFF	TRBD1	TRBJ1-1	TRBV2	NA
TGTGCCAGCAGTTCCAGGGACTACGAGCAGTACTTC	CASSSRDYEQYF	NA	TRBJ2-7	TRBV28	NA
TGCGCCAGCAGCTCCCCCCTAGATACGCAGTATTTT	CASSSPLDTQYF	NA	TRBJ2-3	TRBV5-1	NA
TGTGCCAGCAGCCCCAGCGGGAGCAGCGGTGAAGAGACCCAGTACTTC	CASSPSGSSGEETQYF	TRBD2	TRBJ2-5	TRBV9	NA
TGTGCCAGCAGCGTCCCGGTCTACGGGGAGCTGTTTTTT	CASSVPVYGELFF	NA	TRBJ2-2	TRBV9	NA
TGCGCCAGCAGTGAGACGACTAGCGGGAGGATCGAGACCCAGTACTTC	CASSETTSGRIETQYF	TRBD2	TRBJ2-5	TRBV10-1	NA
TGTGCCAGCAGCCTGGGGACAGCTAATTCACCCCTCCACTTT	CASSLGTANSPLHF	TRBD1	TRBJ1-6	TRBV25-1	NA
TGTGCCAGCAGTTTAAAGGGGGCCAACACCGGGGAGCTGTTTTTT	CASSLKGANTGELFF	TRBD1	TRBJ2-2	TRBV27	NA
TGTGCCATCAGCGACTATAGCGGGATCTACAATGAGCAGTTCTTC	CAISDYSGIYNEQFF	TRBD2	TRBJ2-1	TRBV10-3	NA
TGTGCCAGCAGCGTAGGAGGTGGGAGCTATGGCTACACCTTC	CASSVGGGSYGYTF	NA	TRBJ1-2	TRBV9	NA
TGTGCCAGCCGGGGGGTGAACACTGAAGCTTTCTTT	CASRGVNTEAFF	NA	TRBJ1-1	TRBV7-9	once
TGTGCCAGCAGACCCCCGGGTCCAGATACGCAGTATTTT	CASRPPGPDTQYF	NA	TRBJ2-3	TRBV7-2	NA
TGTGCCAGCAGCTTCATCAAGGGGGACACTGAGGCTTTCTTT	CASSFIKGDTEAFF	NA	TRBJ1-1	TRBV11-2	NA
TGTGCCAGCTCTAAAATGTCCCCGGGAGGGGGCAATCAGCCCCAGCATTTT	CASSKMSPGGGNQPQHF	NA	TRBJ1-5	TRBV18	NA
TGTGCCAGCAGCCCTCAAACGGGGACTGGTTACAATGAGCAGTTCTTC	CASSPQTGTGYNEQFF	NA	TRBJ2-1	TRBV9	NA
TGTGCCAGCAGCCATAGACTAGCGGGAGTCTACGAGCAGTACTTC	CASSHRLAGVYEQYF	TRBD2	TRBJ2-7	TRBV14	NA
TGTGCCAGCAGTTTAGAGTGGAGTTTCGGGGAGCTGTTTTTT	CASSLEWSFGELFF	NA	TRBJ2-2	TRBV27	NA
TGCGCCAGCAGCTTGTGGGGCCGGGACTTCAATGAGCAGTTCTTC	CASSLWGRDFNEQFF	NA	TRBJ2-1	TRBV5-1	NA
TGCGCCAGCAGGAATCAAGCGGGAGGCTATGAGCAGTTCTTC	CASRNQAGGYEQFF	TRBD2	TRBJ2-1	TRBV4-1	NA
TGTGCCAGCAGCTTGGCGTCTCTTCGTCGCAATGAGCAGTTCTTC	CASSLASLRRNEQFF	NA	TRBJ2-1	TRBV5-6	once
TGCGCCAGCAGCCCCCCCTTTGTCAGCGGGATCCATCTCGGGGATACGCAGTATTTT	CASSPPFVSGIHLGDTQYF	TRBD2	TRBJ2-3	TRBV4-1	NA
TGTGCCAGCAGTTCCAGGGCGTACGAGCAGTACTTC	CASSSRAYEQYF	NA	TRBJ2-7	TRBV28	NA
TGTGCCAGCAGCTTAAAAGAGGGAGGGATCTACGAGCAGTACTTC	CASSLKEGGIYEQYF	TRBD2	TRBJ2-7	TRBV11-2	NA
TGTGCCAGCCTACGCTTGGAGCGGAGAACGACCGGGGAGCTGTTTTTT	CASLRLERRTTGELFF	NA	TRBJ2-2	TRBV21-1	NA
TGTGCCAGTAGTATATTGAACCAGGTTGATTTT	CASSILNQVDF	NA	TRBJ1-5	TRBV19	NA
TGTGCCAGCTCACCACGGCGGCTAGCGGGGGGTGGCACAGATACGCAGTATTTT	CASSPRRLAGGGTDTQYF	TRBD2	TRBJ2-3	TRBV18	NA
TGTGCCAGCAGTTTCTCCGGGACAGGCTACGAGCAGTACTTC	CASSFSGTGYEQYF	TRBD1	TRBJ2-7	TRBV28	NA
TGTGCCAGCAGCCGTAGGACAGACATCACAGATACGCAGTATTTT	CASSRRTDITDTQYF	NA	TRBJ2-3	TRBV11-2	NA
TGTGCCAGCAGTCCATACCCCGGGACTAGCGGGAGAGATACGCAGTATTTT	CASSPYPGTSGRDTQYF	TRBD2	TRBJ2-3	TRBV27	NA
TGTGCCAGCAGTTACTCACAGGATAGCAATCAGCCCCAGCATTTT	CASSYSQDSNQPQHF	NA	TRBJ1-5	TRBV6-5	NA
TGTGCCAGCAGTTTATCCAGGACAGGGGGCTTGAGCAATCAGCCCCAGCATTTT	CASSLSRTGGLSNQPQHF	TRBD1	TRBJ1-5	TRBV27	NA
TGTGCCAGCAGACCGGGACAGCAAGAGACCCAGTACTTC	CASRPGQQETQYF	TRBD1	TRBJ2-5	TRBV6-6	NA
TGTGCCATCCGATCTGGGGACAGCGAATACAATGAGCAGTTCTTC	CAIRSGDSEYNEQFF	TRBD1	TRBJ2-1	TRBV10-3	once
TGTGCCAGCAGCTTAGAGGGGCGGAATACCTACGAGCAGTACTTC	CASSLEGRNTYEQYF	NA	TRBJ2-7	TRBV7-9	NA
TGTGCCAGCTCACTTGGACAGGGGAGCACTAATGAAAAACTGTTTTTT	CASSLGQGSTNEKLFF	TRBD1	TRBJ1-4	TRBV18	NA
TGTGCCAGCAGCCTAGACGGGGGTAGCGGGGTCGACGAGCAGTACTTC	CASSLDGGSGVDEQYF	TRBD2	TRBJ2-7	TRBV4-2	NA